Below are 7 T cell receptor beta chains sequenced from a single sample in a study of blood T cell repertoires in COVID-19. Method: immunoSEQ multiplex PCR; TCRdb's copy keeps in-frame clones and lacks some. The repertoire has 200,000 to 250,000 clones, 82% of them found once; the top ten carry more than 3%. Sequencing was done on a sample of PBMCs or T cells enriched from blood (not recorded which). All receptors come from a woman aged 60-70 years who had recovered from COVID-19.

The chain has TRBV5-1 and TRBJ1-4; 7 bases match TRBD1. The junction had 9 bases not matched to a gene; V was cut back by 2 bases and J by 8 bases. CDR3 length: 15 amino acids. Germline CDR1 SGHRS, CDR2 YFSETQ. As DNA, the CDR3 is TGCGCCAGCAGCTTTGCAGGGGGTTCTGGCGAAAAACTGTTTTTT. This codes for CASSFAGGSGEKLFF.

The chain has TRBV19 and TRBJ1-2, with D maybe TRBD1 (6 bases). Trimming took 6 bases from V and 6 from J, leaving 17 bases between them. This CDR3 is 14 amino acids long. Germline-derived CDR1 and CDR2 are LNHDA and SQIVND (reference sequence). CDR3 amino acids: CASSRTNREHGYTF. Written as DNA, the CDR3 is TGTGCCAGTAGCCGTACGAACAGGGAACATGGCTACACCTTC.

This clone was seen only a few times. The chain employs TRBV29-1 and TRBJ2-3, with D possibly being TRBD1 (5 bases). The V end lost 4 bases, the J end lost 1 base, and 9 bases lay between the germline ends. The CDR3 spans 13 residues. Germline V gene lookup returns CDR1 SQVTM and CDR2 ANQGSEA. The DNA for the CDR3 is TGCAGCGTTGCTCTGACAGGCACAGATACGCAGTATTTT. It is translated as CSVALTGTDTQYF.

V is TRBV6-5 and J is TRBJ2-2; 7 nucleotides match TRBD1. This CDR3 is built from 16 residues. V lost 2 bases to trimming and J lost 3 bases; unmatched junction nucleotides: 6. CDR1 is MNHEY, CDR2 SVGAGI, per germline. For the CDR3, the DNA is TGTGCCAGCAGTTACCGACAGGGTTGGGACACCGGGGAGCTGTTTTTT. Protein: CASSYRQGWDTGELFF.

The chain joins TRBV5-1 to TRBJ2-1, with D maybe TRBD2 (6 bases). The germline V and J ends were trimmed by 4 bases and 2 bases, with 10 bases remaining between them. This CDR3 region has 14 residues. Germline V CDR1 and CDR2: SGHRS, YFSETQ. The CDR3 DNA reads TGCGCCAGCAGCCCCCCTAGCGCCTACAATGAGCAGTTCTTC. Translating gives CASSPPSAYNEQFF.

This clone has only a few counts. The CDR3 region is CASSRQGYGYTF. As DNA, the CDR3 is TGTGCCAGCAGTAGACAGGGGTATGGCTACACCTTC. The chain employs TRBV25-1 and TRBJ1-2; 8 bases are shared with TRBD1. Trimming removed 5 bases from V and 5 bases from J; junction bases left unmatched: 1. CDR3 length equals 12 residues. Germline loops: CDR1 MGHDK, CDR2 SYGVNS.

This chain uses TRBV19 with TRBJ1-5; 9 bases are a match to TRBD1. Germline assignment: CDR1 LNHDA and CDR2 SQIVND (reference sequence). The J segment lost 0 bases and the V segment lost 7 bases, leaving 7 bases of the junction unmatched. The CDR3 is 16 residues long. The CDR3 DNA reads TGTGCCAGTACCTTGGACAGGGGAGGTAGCAATCAGCCCCAGCATTTT. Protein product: CASTLDRGGSNQPQHF.